The rows below give T cell receptor beta chains drawn from one sample of a study of response to subunit inactivated influenza vaccine. TCRdb ran MiXCR on the RT-PCR reads and lists one entry per CDR3 protein. The repertoire holds about 520,000 distinct CDR3 sequences, with approximately 6.9% as singletons. This sample comprised PBMCs from blood, obtained about 23 months after vaccination. These receptors all come from a man between 50 and 75 years old who received an inactivated influenza vaccine. The CDR3 runs from the conserved cysteine through the conserved F or W. The order of the fields is V gene, D gene, clone size, J gene, CDR3 protein, CDR3 DNA. The D gene is left open where the match is weak. Expanded clones get a size class; other rows say once, few or many, or leave the size out.

TRBV28	NA	few	TRBJ2-1	CASSFGGRDEQFF	TGTGCCAGCAGTTTTGGGGGCCGCGATGAGCAGTTCTTC
TRBV20-1	TRBD1	few	TRBJ2-7	CSATDREPYEQYF	TGCAGTGCAACAGACAGGGAGCCCTACGAGCAGTACTTC
TRBV19	TRBD1	few	TRBJ2-5	CASSDRVEETQYF	TGTGCCAGTAGTGACAGGGTAGAAGAGACCCAGTACTTC
TRBV5-6	TRBD2	many	TRBJ2-5	CASSGTGTSGETQYF	TGTGCCAGCAGCGGAACCGGGACTAGCGGGGAGACCCAGTACTTC
TRBV7-3	TRBD1	few	TRBJ2-3	CASSLKGPNPGTAGTDTQYF	TGTGCCAGCAGCTTAAAGGGACCGAATCCCGGGACAGCAGGCACAGATACGCAGTATTTT
TRBV6-2/TRBV6-3	NA	few	TRBJ2-7	CASGPYEQYF	TGTGCCAGCGGCCCCTACGAGCAGTACTTC
TRBV4-3	TRBD2	few	TRBJ2-1	CASSQQLAGAPFYEQFF	TGCGCCAGCAGCCAACAACTAGCGGGAGCCCCCTTTTATGAGCAGTTCTTC
TRBV2	NA	NA	TRBJ2-1	CASSYMVYNEQFF	TGTGCCAGCAGCTATATGGTTTACAATGAGCAGTTCTTC
TRBV20-1	NA	NA	TRBJ2-3	CSARDPGGPYTDTQYF	TGCAGTGCTAGAGATCCTGGGGGGCCTTACACAGATACGCAGTATTTT
TRBV12-3/TRBV12-4	NA	many	TRBJ2-7	CASSLGGLGYEQYF	TGTGCCAGCAGTTTAGGGGGCTTAGGTTACGAGCAGTACTTC
TRBV29-1	TRBD2	many	TRBJ2-2	CSVSFHSGGAGIGELFF	TGCAGCGTCTCCTTTCATAGCGGGGGGGCCGGTATCGGGGAGCTGTTTTTT
TRBV6-5	NA	many	TRBJ1-2	CASSYRATNYGYTF	TGTGCCAGCAGTTATCGGGCCACTAACTATGGCTACACCTTC
TRBV11-2	TRBD2	NA	TRBJ2-7	CASSLGGLAAYEQYF	TGTGCCAGCAGCTTAGGAGGACTAGCGGCCTACGAGCAGTACTTC
TRBV9	TRBD2	few	TRBJ2-1	CASSVGSGRGKNEQFF	TGTGCCAGCAGCGTAGGGAGCGGGAGGGGGAAAAATGAGCAGTTCTTC
TRBV7-6	NA	few	TRBJ2-5	CASSLSPGPTQETQYF	TGTGCCAGCAGCTTATCCCCGGGACCCACACAAGAGACCCAGTACTTC
TRBV20-1	TRBD1	NA	TRBJ2-4	CSAVRGQSDKNIQYF	TGCAGTGCTGTACGGGGACAGTCTGATAAAAACATTCAGTACTTC
TRBV28	TRBD2	few	TRBJ2-7	CASSPITRWGGSSYEQYF	TGTGCCAGCAGTCCGATCACCCGGTGGGGGGGGAGCTCCTACGAGCAGTACTTC
TRBV20-1	TRBD2	NA	TRBJ2-7	CSARPSGLRSEQYF	TGCAGTGCTAGACCTAGCGGGCTCCGTAGCGAGCAGTACTTC
TRBV5-6	NA	many	TRBJ2-7	CASSTTDTTYEQYF	TGTGCCAGCAGCACTACTGACACGACCTACGAGCAGTACTTC
TRBV5-5	TRBD2	many	TRBJ2-5	CASSWTVLAGAQYF	TGTGCCAGCAGCTGGACAGTACTAGCGGGGGCCCAGTACTTC
TRBV10-3	TRBD1	many	TRBJ1-5	CAISLGTGGEGNQPQHF	TGTGCCATCAGTCTGGGGACAGGGGGCGAGGGAAATCAGCCCCAGCATTTT
TRBV5-6	TRBD1	many	TRBJ2-7	CASSPWDRDYEQYF	TGTGCCAGCAGCCCGTGGGACAGGGACTACGAGCAGTACTTC
TRBV20-1	TRBD2	NA	TRBJ2-7	CSARPGAGGRDEQYF	TGCAGTGCTAGACCGGGAGCGGGGGGGCGGGACGAGCAGTACTTC
TRBV5-5	NA	many	TRBJ1-1	CASSLESGETEAFF	TGTGCCAGCAGCTTGGAGTCAGGGGAAACTGAAGCTTTCTTT
TRBV11-2	TRBD2	NA	TRBJ2-5	CASSFGFSGGPQETQYF	TGTGCCAGCAGCTTCGGGTTTAGCGGGGGGCCTCAAGAGACCCAGTACTTC
TRBV4-1	TRBD1	NA	TRBJ2-5	CASSLRQGWETQYF	TGCGCCAGCAGCCTACGACAGGGGTGGGAGACCCAGTACTTC
TRBV6-2/TRBV6-3	NA	many	TRBJ1-2	CASSTTDSYGYTF	TGTGCCAGCAGTACAACGGACAGTTATGGCTACACCTTC
TRBV4-2	NA	few	TRBJ1-3	CASSQEGTRLSGNTIYF	TGTGCCAGCAGCCAAGAGGGAACGCGCCTCTCTGGAAACACCATATATTTT
TRBV2	TRBD2	NA	TRBJ2-3	CASSELGLAVTDTQYF	TGTGCCAGCAGTGAATTAGGACTAGCGGTCACAGATACGCAGTATTTT
TRBV10-3	TRBD1	NA	TRBJ1-1	CAINDRGAEAFF	TGTGCCATCAATGACAGGGGCGCTGAAGCTTTCTTT
TRBV11-2	NA	NA	TRBJ2-1	CASSYKAAASYNEQFF	TGTGCCAGCAGCTATAAAGCGGCGGCTTCATACAATGAGCAGTTCTTC
TRBV12-3/TRBV12-4	NA	few	TRBJ2-2	CASSLRGIGGELFF	TGTGCCAGCAGTTTAAGGGGCATCGGCGGGGAGCTGTTTTTT
TRBV20-1	NA	many	TRBJ2-2	CSATHLGGELFF	TGCAGTGCTACCCATCTGGGCGGGGAGCTGTTTTTT
TRBV11-2	NA	many	TRBJ2-2	CASSYPDTGELFF	TGTGCCAGCAGCTATCCGGACACCGGGGAGCTGTTTTTT
TRBV11-2	NA	NA	TRBJ2-3	CASSLDPLIVRYQQGTDTQYF	TGTGCCAGCAGCTTAGACCCCCTGATAGTTCGTTATCAGCAAGGCACAGATACGCAGTATTTT
TRBV10-3	NA	many	TRBJ2-3	CAISEAPTDTQYF	TGTGCCATCAGTGAGGCCCCCACAGATACGCAGTATTTT
TRBV6-1	TRBD2	NA	TRBJ2-1	CASSLLGRSGRSYNEQFF	TGTGCCAGCAGTCTTTTGGGACGTAGCGGGAGGTCCTACAATGAGCAGTTCTTC
TRBV11-2	NA	few	TRBJ2-4	CASSLNSGSDIQYF	TGTGCCAGCAGCTTAAACTCGGGATCGGACATTCAGTACTTC
TRBV15	NA	few	TRBJ2-1	CATSRDAGGIYNEQFF	TGTGCCACCAGCAGAGATGCTGGCGGGATTTACAATGAGCAGTTCTTC
TRBV20-1	NA	NA	TRBJ1-5	CSARTLSSNQPQHF	TGCAGTGCTAGGACACTGTCAAGCAATCAGCCCCAGCATTTT
TRBV6-5	NA	many	TRBJ1-6	CASSYGGLNSPLHF	TGTGCCAGCAGTTACGGGGGCCTCAATTCACCCCTCCACTTT
TRBV5-1	TRBD1	many	TRBJ2-7	CASSFRDRDYEQYF	TGCGCCAGCAGCTTCCGGGACAGGGACTACGAGCAGTACTTC
TRBV20-1	NA	many	TRBJ1-4	CSARVNEKLFF	TGCAGTGCTAGAGTAAATGAAAAACTGTTTTTT
TRBV2	NA	NA	TRBJ2-1	CASSEGNRNEQFF	TGTGCCAGCAGTGAAGGAAACCGAAATGAGCAGTTCTTC
TRBV13	NA	many	TRBJ2-2	CASSLGGDAGELFF	TGTGCCAGCAGCTTAGGTGGGGACGCCGGGGAGCTGTTTTTT
TRBV6-2/TRBV6-3	NA	many	TRBJ1-1	CASSSTGSSEAFF	TGTGCCAGCAGTTCTACAGGGTCTTCTGAAGCTTTCTTT
TRBV12-3/TRBV12-4	TRBD1	many	TRBJ1-5	CASTWTGGSNQPQHF	TGTGCCAGCACCTGGACAGGAGGATCCAATCAGCCCCAGCATTTT
TRBV3-1	TRBD1	few	TRBJ2-2	CASSQYLTPGQGISTGELFF	TGTGCCAGCAGCCAATATTTAACTCCGGGACAGGGGATTTCCACCGGGGAGCTGTTTTTT
TRBV10-3	NA	NA	TRBJ2-7	CAISYGGKGYEQYF	TGTGCCATCAGTTATGGAGGGAAAGGCTACGAGCAGTACTTC
TRBV5-1	NA	NA	TRBJ1-6	CASSGGQINSPLHF	TGCGCCAGCAGCGGCGGACAGATAAATTCACCCCTCCACTTT
TRBV7-2	NA	few	TRBJ2-2	CASSLDWGRGELFF	TGTGCCAGCAGCTTAGACTGGGGTCGGGGGGAGCTGTTTTTT